The rows below give T cell receptor beta chains drawn from one sample of a study of blood T cell repertoires in COVID-19. TCRdb keeps only in-frame clones here, not all; method: immunoSEQ multiplex PCR. The repertoire has 150,000 to 200,000 clones, more than 60% of them found once; the top ten carry roughly 12%. Sequenced: peripheral blood. The origin of the receptors is a man aged 50 or older who had recovered from COVID-19. Each CDR3 is given with its conserved first and last residue. Each record gives: J gene, clone size, D gene, V gene, CDR3 protein, CDR3 DNA. A D gene is named only where the DNA matches it firmly. Size values are once, few and many counts, or a class for expanded clones, and some rows have none.

TRBJ2-5	.	TRBD2	TRBV13	CASAAGRYETQYF	TGTGCCAGCGCTGCCGGGAGGTATGAGACCCAGTACTTC
TRBJ2-4	.	.	TRBV15	CATRPEVGSNKNIQYF	TGTGCCACCAGGCCCGAGGTGGGGAGTAACAAAAACATTCAGTACTTC
TRBJ1-6	once	TRBD1	TRBV19	CASRGQANSPLHF	TGTGCCAGCCGGGGACAGGCCAATTCACCCCTCCACTTT
TRBJ2-2	.	TRBD2	TRBV6-5	CAGKREWDTGELFF	TGTGCCGGGAAGCGGGAGTGGGACACCGGGGAGCTGTTTTTT
TRBJ1-4	.	TRBD1	TRBV5-4	CASSSPGQAGEKLFF	TGTGCCAGCAGCTCCCCGGGACAGGCGGGGGAAAAACTGTTTTTT
TRBJ1-1	.	TRBD1	TRBV28	CASSLSLGGQRLEAFF	TGTGCCAGCAGTTTATCGTTGGGGGGACAGCGACTTGAAGCTTTCTTT
TRBJ1-1	once	TRBD1	TRBV19	CASSPKGAVGTEAFF	TGTGCCAGTAGTCCAAAGGGGGCGGTAGGGACTGAAGCTTTCTTT
TRBJ1-2	.	TRBD1	TRBV20-1	CSASPPTAQGAGGYTF	TGCAGTGCTAGTCCCCCCACTGCCCAGGGGGCAGGTGGCTACACCTTC
TRBJ1-5	.	.	TRBV28	CASSPRQRYQPQHF	TGTGCCAGCAGTCCCCGACAGCGCTATCAGCCCCAGCATTTT
TRBJ2-7	.	TRBD1	TRBV11-1	CASSSDRLTYEQYF	TGTGCCAGCAGCTCGGACAGGCTCACCTACGAGCAGTACTTC
TRBJ2-5	.	TRBD2	TRBV7-8	CASSPGTSRETQYF	TGTGCCAGCAGCCCCGGGACTAGCAGGGAGACCCAGTACTTC
TRBJ1-3	.	.	TRBV30	CAWILGNTIYF	TGTGCCTGGATCCTTGGAAACACCATATATTTT
TRBJ2-3	.	.	TRBV21-1	CASSKGTVGAWGDTQYF	TGTGCCAGCAGCAAAGGGACAGTCGGGGCCTGGGGAGATACGCAGTATTTT
TRBJ2-1	.	TRBD2	TRBV11-3	CASSLVSGRYNEQFF	TGTGCCAGCAGCTTAGTTAGCGGGAGATACAATGAGCAGTTCTTC
TRBJ2-5	.	TRBD2	TRBV2	CASSETWASGRETQYF	TGTGCCAGCAGTGAAACGTGGGCTAGCGGGAGAGAGACCCAGTACTTC
TRBJ1-1	few	.	TRBV10-3	CAISERMSGNTEAFF	TGTGCCATCAGTGAGAGGATGTCGGGGAACACTGAAGCTTTCTTT
TRBJ2-2	.	.	TRBV6-5	CATEGTRNTGELFF	TGTGCCACCGAAGGGACTCGAAACACCGGGGAGCTGTTTTTT
TRBJ2-2	.	TRBD2	TRBV19	CASTSTSGRAGTGELFF	TGTGCCAGTACCTCGACTAGCGGGAGGGCCGGAACCGGGGAGCTGTTTTTT
TRBJ2-7	once	TRBD2	TRBV19	CASGSLGGSPDEQYF	TGTGCCAGTGGTAGCCTCGGCGGGAGTCCCGACGAGCAGTACTTC
TRBJ1-4	.	.	TRBV12-1	CASSFDDSRLEKLFF	TGTGCCAGCAGCTTCGACGACAGTAGGCTTGAAAAACTGTTTTTT
TRBJ2-1	.	TRBD1	TRBV20-1	CSASRQGLFYNEQFF	TGCAGTGCTAGTAGACAGGGGTTATTTTACAATGAGCAGTTCTTC
TRBJ2-7	.	.	TRBV19	CATSWGVGSEQYF	TGTGCCACCTCGTGGGGGGTAGGTAGCGAGCAGTACTTC
TRBJ2-3	.	.	TRBV15	CATRAAGSLTDTQYF	TGTGCCACCAGGGCCGCAGGGTCATTGACAGATACGCAGTATTTT
TRBJ2-3	.	.	TRBV4-3	CASSQLRELTQYF	TGCGCCAGCAGCCAGCTCCGGGAGCTTACGCAGTATTTT